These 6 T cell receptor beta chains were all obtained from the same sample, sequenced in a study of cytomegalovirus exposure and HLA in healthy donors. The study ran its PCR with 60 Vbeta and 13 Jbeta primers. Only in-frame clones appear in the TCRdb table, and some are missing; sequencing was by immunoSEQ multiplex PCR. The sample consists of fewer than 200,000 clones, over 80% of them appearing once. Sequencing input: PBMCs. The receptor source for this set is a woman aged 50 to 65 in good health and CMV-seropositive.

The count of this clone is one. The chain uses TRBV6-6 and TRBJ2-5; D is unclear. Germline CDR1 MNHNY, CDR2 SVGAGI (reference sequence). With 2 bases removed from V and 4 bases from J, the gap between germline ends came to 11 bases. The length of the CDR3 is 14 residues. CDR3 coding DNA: TGTGCCAGCAGTTACGCCCACCACGGAGAGACCCAGTACTTC. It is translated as CASSYAHHGETQYF.

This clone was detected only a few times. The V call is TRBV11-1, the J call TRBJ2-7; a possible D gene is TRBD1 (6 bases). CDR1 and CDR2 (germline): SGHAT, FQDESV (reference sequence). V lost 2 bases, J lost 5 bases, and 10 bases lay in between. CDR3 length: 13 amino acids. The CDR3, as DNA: TGTGCCAGCAGCTTACCAGGGGCCCACGAGCAGTACTTC. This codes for CASSLPGAHEQYF.

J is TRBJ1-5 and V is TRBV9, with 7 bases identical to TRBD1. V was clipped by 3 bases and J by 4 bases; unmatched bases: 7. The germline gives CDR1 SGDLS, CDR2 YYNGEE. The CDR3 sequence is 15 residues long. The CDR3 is CASSAQGQTNQPQHF. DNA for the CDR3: TGTGCCAGCAGCGCACAGGGACAGACAAATCAGCCCCAGCATTTT.

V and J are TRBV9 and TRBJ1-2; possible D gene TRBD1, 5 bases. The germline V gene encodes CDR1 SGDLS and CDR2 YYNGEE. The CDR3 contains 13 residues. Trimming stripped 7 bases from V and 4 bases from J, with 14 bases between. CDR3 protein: CASGSDSFYGYTF. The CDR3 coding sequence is TGTGCCAGCGGAAGTGACAGTTTCTATGGCTACACCTTC.

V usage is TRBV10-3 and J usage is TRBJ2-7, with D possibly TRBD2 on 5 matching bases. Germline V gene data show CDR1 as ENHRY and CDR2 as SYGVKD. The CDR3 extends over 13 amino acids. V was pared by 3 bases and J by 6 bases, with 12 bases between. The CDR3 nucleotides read TGTGCCATCAGTGACGGGGTGGGTAGCGAGCAGTACTTC. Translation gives CAISDGVGSEQYF.

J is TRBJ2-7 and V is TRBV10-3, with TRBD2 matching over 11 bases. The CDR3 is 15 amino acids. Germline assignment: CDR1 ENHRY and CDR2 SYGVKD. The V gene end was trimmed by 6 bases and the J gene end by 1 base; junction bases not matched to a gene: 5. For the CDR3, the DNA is TGTGCCATCAGCCCTAGCGGGGGGTTTTCCTACGAGCAGTACTTC. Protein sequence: CAISPSGGFSYEQYF.